Detailed here is one T cell receptor beta chain. For TCRbeta, the library was prepared with unique molecular identifiers. TCRdb re-analysed the PCR reads in MiXCR, keeping a single row per CDR3 protein. This sample has some 830,000 distinct CDR3 sequences; approximately 15% occur once, and the top ten carry under 6%. This entry is derived from a study of T-cell reconstitution after alpha-beta-depleted transplantation in children. The CDR3 totals 16 residues. Trimming took 4 bases from V and 3 from J; bases not matched to a gene: 6. Germline V gene lookup returns CDR1 SGHRS and CDR2 YFSETQ. This chain links TRBV5-1 with TRBJ2-7; 14 bases are a match to TRBD2. This material consisted of PBMCs, mostly from graft donor cells, taken 360 days after TCRalphabeta/CD19-depleted stem cell transplant. This sequence originates from a male patient younger than 18 who had a stem cell transplant for acute lymphoblastic leukemia, so the T cells may come from the graft donor. CDR3 sequence reads: CASSVGLAGGFYEQYF. DNA of the CDR3: TGCGCCAGCAGCGTAGGACTAGCGGGAGGTTTCTACGAGCAGTACTTC.